The entry below describes one T cell receptor beta chain. This record belongs to a study of human CD4 T cells and Enterobacteriaceae. TCRdb keeps only in-frame clones here, not all; method: immunoSEQ multiplex PCR. The table shows about 29,000 clones, with approximately 84% occurring only once. Trimming shortened V by 3 bases and J by 0 bases, and 12 bases separated the two germline ends. Germline V gives CDR1 SGHRS, CDR2 YFSETQ. The CDR3 contains 15 residues. The memory gate held CD4+ cells that were not CD45RA+CCR7+CD95- naive cells, over 95% pure. The sequence derives from a human donor in good health. Sequenced: memory CD4+ T cells from blood. The chain has TRBV5-1 and TRBJ1-1; D remains ambiguous. CDR3 nucleotide sequence: TGCGCCAGCAGCTCTGTCACGACGGTGAACACTGAAGCTTTCTTT. Translated: CASSSVTTVNTEAFF.